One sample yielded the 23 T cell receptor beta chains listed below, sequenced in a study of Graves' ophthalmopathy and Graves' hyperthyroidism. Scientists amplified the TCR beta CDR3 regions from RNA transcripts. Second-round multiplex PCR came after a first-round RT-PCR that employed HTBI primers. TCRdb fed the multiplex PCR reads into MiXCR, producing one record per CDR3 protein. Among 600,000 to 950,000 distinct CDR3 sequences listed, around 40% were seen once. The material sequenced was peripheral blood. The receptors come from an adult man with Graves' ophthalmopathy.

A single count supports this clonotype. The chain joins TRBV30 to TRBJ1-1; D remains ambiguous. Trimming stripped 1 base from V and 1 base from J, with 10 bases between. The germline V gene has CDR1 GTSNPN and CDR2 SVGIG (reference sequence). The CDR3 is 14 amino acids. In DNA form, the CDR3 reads TGTGCCTGGAGTGAATTCACCGGGAACACTGAAGCTTTCTTT. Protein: CAWSEFTGNTEAFF.

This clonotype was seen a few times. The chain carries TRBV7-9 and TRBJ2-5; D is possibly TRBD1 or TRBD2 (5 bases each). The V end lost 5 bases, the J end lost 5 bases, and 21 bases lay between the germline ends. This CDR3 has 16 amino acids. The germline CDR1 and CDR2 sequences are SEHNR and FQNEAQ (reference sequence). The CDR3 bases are TGTGCCAGCAGCGCTGTTGGGGGACCGGACGTGGAGACCCAGTACTTC. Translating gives CASSAVGGPDVETQYF.

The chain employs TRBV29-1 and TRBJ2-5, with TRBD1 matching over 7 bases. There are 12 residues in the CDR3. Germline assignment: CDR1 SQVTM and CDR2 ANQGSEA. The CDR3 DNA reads TGCCCATCGGGACAGCTTCAAGAGACCCAGTACTTC. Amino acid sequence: CPSGQLQETQYF.

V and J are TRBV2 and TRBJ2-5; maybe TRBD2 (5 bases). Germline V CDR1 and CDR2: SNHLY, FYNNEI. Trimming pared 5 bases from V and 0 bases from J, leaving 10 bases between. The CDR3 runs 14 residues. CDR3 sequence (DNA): TGTGCCAGCAGTTTTGGGAGATACCAAGAGACCCAGTACTTC. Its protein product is CASSFGRYQETQYF.

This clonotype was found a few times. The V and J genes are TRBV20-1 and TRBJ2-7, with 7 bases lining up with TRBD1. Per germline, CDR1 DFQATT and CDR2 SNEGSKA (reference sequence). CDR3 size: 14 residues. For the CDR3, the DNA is TGCAATGCCCTATTCAGGACAGGACAATACGAGCAGTACTTC. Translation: CNALFRTGQYEQYF.

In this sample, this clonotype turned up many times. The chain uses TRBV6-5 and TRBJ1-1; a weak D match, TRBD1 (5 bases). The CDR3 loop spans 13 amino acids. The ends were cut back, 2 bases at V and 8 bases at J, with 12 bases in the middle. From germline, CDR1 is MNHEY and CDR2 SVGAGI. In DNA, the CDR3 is TGTGCCAGCAGTTACGAACGACAGACCGAAGCTTTCTTT. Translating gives CASSYERQTEAFF.

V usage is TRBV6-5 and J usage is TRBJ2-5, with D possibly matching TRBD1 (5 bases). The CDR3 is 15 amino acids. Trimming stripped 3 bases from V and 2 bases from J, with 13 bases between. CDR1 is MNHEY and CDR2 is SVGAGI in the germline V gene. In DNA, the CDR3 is TGTGCCAGCAGTTATCAGGGTTTGCGGCAAGAGACCCAGTACTTC. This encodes CASSYQGLRQETQYF.

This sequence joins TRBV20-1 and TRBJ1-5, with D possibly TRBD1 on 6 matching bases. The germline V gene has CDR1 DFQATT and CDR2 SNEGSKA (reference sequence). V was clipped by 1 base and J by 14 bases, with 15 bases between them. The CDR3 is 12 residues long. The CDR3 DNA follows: TGCAGTGCTAGAGTCCCGGGGGCAGGGGAGCATTTT. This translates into CSARVPGAGEHF.

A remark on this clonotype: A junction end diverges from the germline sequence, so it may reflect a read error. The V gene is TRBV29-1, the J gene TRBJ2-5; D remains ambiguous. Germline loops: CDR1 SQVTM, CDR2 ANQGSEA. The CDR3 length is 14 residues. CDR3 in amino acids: CSVGDLGVVETQYF. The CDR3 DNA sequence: TGCAGTGTTGGAGATCTTGGGGTGGTGGAGACCCAGTACTTC.

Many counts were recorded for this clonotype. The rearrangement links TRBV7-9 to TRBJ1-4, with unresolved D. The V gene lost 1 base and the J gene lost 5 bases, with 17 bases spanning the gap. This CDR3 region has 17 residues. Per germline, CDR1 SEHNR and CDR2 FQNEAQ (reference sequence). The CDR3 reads CASSLGSQAAINEKLFF. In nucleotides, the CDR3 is TGTGCCAGCAGCTTAGGGAGCCAGGCGGCAATAAATGAAAAACTGTTTTTT.

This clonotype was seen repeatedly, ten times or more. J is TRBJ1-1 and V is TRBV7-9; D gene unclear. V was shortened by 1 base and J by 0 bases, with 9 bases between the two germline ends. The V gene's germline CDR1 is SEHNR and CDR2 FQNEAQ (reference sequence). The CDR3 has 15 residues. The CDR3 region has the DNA TGTGCCAGCAGCTTAGATCTGCTCTTGAACACTGAAGCTTTCTTT. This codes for CASSLDLLLNTEAFF.

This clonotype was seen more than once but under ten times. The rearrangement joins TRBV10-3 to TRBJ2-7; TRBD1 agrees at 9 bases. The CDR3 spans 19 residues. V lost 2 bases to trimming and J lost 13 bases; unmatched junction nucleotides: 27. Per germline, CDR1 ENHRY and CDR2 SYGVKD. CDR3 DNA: TGTGCCATCAGTGAGCCCTCAGTAATCGGGACAGGGTCCCGCTACGAGCGCTACTTC. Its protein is CAISEPSVIGTGSRYERYF.

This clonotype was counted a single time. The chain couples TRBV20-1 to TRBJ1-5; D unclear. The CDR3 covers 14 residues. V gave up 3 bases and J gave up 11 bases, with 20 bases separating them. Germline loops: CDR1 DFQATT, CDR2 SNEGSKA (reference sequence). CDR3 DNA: TGCAGTGCTAGGATAGCGGGTGGGAAAGAGACCCAGCATTTT. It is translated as CSARIAGGKETQHF.

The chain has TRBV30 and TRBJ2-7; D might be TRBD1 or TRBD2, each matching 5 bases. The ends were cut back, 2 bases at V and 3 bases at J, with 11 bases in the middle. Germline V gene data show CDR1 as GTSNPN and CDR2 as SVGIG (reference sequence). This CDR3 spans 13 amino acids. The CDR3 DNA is TGTGCCTGGAGTATGGGACGGGACTACGAGCAGTACTTC. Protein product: CAWSMGRDYEQYF.

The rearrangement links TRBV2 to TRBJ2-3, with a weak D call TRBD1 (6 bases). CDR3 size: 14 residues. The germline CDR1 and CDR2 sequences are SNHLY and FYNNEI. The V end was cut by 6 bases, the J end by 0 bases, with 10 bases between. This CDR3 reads CASSTGTSTDTQYF. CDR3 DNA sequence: TGTGCCAGCAGCACAGGGACCAGCACAGATACGCAGTATTTT.

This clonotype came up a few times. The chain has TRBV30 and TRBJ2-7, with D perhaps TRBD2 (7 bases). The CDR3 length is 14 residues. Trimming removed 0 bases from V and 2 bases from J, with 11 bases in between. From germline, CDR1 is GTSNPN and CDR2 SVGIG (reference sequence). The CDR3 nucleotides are TGTGCCTGGAGTGTACGGGGGGCGACCTACGAGCAGTACTTC. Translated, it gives CAWSVRGATYEQYF. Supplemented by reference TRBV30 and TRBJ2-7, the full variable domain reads SQTIHQWPATLVQPVGSPLSLECTVEGTSNPNLYWYRQAAGRGLQLLFYSVGIGQISSEVPQNLSASRPQDRQFILSSKKLLLSDSGFYLCAWSVRGATYEQYFGPGTRLTVT.

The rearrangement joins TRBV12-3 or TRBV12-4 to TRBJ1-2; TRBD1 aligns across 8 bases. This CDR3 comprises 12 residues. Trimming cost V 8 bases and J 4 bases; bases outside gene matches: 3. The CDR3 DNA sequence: TGTGCCAGCTATACAGGGGGCTATGGCTACACCTTC. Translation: CASYTGGYGYTF.

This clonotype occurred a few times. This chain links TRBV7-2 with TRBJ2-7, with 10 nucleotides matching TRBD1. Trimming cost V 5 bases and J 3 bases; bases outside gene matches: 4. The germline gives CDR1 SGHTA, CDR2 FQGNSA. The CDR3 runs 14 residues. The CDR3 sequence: CASSGGTGDYEQYF. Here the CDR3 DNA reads TGTGCCAGCAGCGGCGGGACAGGGGACTACGAGCAGTACTTC.

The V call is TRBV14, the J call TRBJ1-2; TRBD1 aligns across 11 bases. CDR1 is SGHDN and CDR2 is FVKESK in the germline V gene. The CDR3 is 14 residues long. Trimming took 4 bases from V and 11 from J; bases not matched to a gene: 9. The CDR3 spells CASSLRTGQGEYTF. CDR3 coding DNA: TGTGCCAGCAGCCTCCGTACGGGACAGGGGGAGTACACCTTC.

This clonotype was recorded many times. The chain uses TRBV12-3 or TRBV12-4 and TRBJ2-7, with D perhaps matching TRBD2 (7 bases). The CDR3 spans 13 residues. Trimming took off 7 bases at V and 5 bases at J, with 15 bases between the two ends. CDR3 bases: TGTGCCAGCAAAGGGGGAGGGGAGGACGAGCAGTACTTC. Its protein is CASKGGGEDEQYF.

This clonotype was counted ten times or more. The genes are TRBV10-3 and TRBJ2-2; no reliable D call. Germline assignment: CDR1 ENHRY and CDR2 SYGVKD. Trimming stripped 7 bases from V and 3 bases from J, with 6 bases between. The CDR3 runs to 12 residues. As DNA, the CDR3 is TGTGCCATCACCCCGGACACCGGGGAGCTGTTTTTT. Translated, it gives CAITPDTGELFF.

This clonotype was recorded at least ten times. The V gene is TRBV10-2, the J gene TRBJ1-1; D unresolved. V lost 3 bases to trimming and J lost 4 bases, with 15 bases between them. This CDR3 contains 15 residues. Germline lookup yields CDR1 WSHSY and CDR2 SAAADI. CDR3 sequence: CASSDTTTGSTEAFF. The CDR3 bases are TGCGCCAGCAGTGACACAACGACTGGGAGCACTGAAGCTTTCTTT.

This CDR3 is CARGPARNTEAFF. CDR3 DNA: TGTGCTAGGGGGCCAGCAAGGAACACTGAAGCTTTCTTT. The chain is built from TRBV7-9 and TRBJ1-1; 7 bases are shared with TRBD1. The CDR3 contains 13 residues. CDR1 and CDR2 from the germline V gene are SEHNR and FQNEAQ (reference sequence).